At least ten counts were recorded for the clone carrying this TCR beta chain. V lost 1 base, J lost 5 bases, and 12 bases lay in between. Germline lookup yields CDR1 LNHDA and CDR2 SQIVND (reference sequence). The CDR3 covers 15 residues. Stated time point: blood at routine non-recurrence follow-up after resection. Whole RNA, which was extracted from tumor, nontumor lung tissue or frozen PBMC, was sequenced without any cell sorting. This specimen comes from a study of spatial heterogeneity in lung cancer. Across the study: Averaged across combinations, each unique TCR and UMI pairing appeared more than ten times in raw reads, which were uncorrected.

Every individual TCR cDNA molecule carried its own unique molecular identifier, which allowed correction of PCR and sequencing errors. From the 5' RACE reads, TCRdb called clonotypes with MiXCR, one entry per CDR3 protein. In the table there are 20,000 to 30,000 distinct CDR3 sequences, about a tenth of which are singletons. The chain uses TRBV19 and TRBJ2-1, with D tentatively TRBD1 (5 bases). This receptor was obtained from a male donor with early-stage non-small cell lung cancer. Here the sequenced sample was PBMCs, taken at follow-up. The DNA of the CDR3 is TGTGCCAGTAGTATAGTCATGGACACTAACAATGAGCAGTTCTTC. It encodes CASSIVMDTNNEQFF.